Given below is one T cell receptor beta chain in context. This clone was counted many times. Its cognate antigen has yet to be identified. The junction differs from germline at one of its ends, possibly a read error. The same CDR3 is also encoded by other DNA sequences in this sample. In the germline V gene (reference sequence), CDR1 corresponds to LNHDA and CDR2 to SQIVND. Its CDR3 holds 17 amino acids, cysteine through phenylalanine. Here the CDR3 DNA is all that survives: 51 bases in frame from base 1. The sample comes from a study of metastatic and nonmetastatic thyroid tumors (dated by TCRdb to the early 2020s). Regarding the complete study: The researchers compared repertoires between peripheral blood samples and tumor or nodule tissue samples from patients with malignant or benign thyroid disease.

No treatment had been received by any patient before thyroid surgery. Using T-cell receptor beta sequencing, the study looked back at clinical samples from patients collected from 2012 to 2018. The receptor library was made with PCR. The instrument given in TCRdb is Illumina HiSeq 4000. High-throughput sequencing was used to profile the TCR beta-chain CDR3 region of every patient. In the original analysis: Drawing on CDR3 differences between clinicopathological groups, the researchers built a classifier meant to tell apart patients with distant-metastatic papillary thyroid cancer. The Shannon index was used to assess repertoire diversity, and the Morisita-Horn index was used to assess tumor-blood repertoire similarity. Clones were called with MiXCR by TCRdb after fastp trimmed the public reads at Q25, and only in-frame beta chains were retained. TCRdb, rather than the study authors, made the V and J calls. The sample data list 8,000 to 9,000 clones, and roughly a quarter of these were observed just once. The ten biggest clones cover roughly 28% of the sample.

What the research found in general, with its limitations: TCR beta diversity was reported as significantly higher in malignant tumors than in benign nodules, in both blood and tumor samples.

Sequenced: tumor tissue. The clonotype was recovered from a female donor with papillary thyroid cancer or a benign thyroid nodule (not recorded which). Some clones in this sample may be carry-over from other donors' samples. Here the chain combines TRBV19 and TRBJ2-7; TRBD2 is a possible D gene, resting on 5 matching bases. The nucleotides read TGCGCCAGTAGTAAAAAGGGTTTCGGACTCGAAAATTACGAGCAGTACTTC. It translates as CASSKKGFGLENYEQYF.